This T cell receptor (beta chain) was documented in a study of cytomegalovirus exposure and HLA in healthy donors. Study outcomes and limitations: Researchers left out some V segments, among them TRBV6-2 and TRBV6-3, as indistinguishable.

Trimming took 6 bases from V and 4 from J, leaving 10 bases between them. CDR1 and CDR2 from the germline V gene are KGHSH and LQKENI. The CDR3 totals 13 residues. The PCR had 60 Vbeta and 13 Jbeta primers. Sequencing was performed with immunoSEQ multiplex PCR; in TCRdb, only in-frame clones are kept and a portion is missing. This table holds 180,000 or so clones, approximately 80% found once. Remarks on this clone: The antigen remains undetermined.

The sample taken for sequencing was PBMCs. The sequence derives from a female donor in good health and CMV-seronegative. The chain combines TRBV18 with TRBJ1-3; D is unresolved. This CDR3 reads CASSPRSGNTIYF. Here the CDR3 DNA reads TGTGCCAGCTCCCCCAGGTCGGGAAACACCATATATTTT.